Shown below are 16 T cell receptor beta chains from a single sample sequenced in a study of T cell responses to AZD1222 COVID-19 vaccine. Profiled with immunoSEQ multiplex PCR; TCRdb holds only in-frame clones, not every one. The sample comprises fewer than 130,000 clones, around 85% of which are singletons, and approximately 4.6% rests with the top ten. The source material was peripheral blood, sampled on day 0 of AZD1222 vaccination. These receptors originate from an adult in good health.

This clone was seen more than once but under ten times. The chain has TRBV7-9 and TRBJ1-3; perhaps TRBD1 as D (6 bases). Germline V gene data show CDR1 as SEHNR and CDR2 as FQNEAQ (reference sequence). The CDR3 extends over 17 amino acids. V dropped 5 bases and J dropped 0 bases, with 17 bases sitting between them. The CDR3 spells CASSTLGGPVSGNTIYF. CDR3 nucleotides: TGTGCCAGCAGCACATTAGGGGGGCCTGTCTCTGGAAACACCATATATTTT.

The V call is TRBV27, the J call TRBJ1-6; TRBD1 is a possible D gene (6 bases). Between the trimmed V and J ends, which lost 6 bases and 6 bases, there was a span of 15 bases. This CDR3 is 15 amino acids long. CDR1 is MNHEY, CDR2 SMNVEV, per germline (reference sequence). The CDR3 here is CASSQYRATNSPLHF. Here the CDR3 DNA reads TGTGCCAGCAGCCAATACAGGGCCACTAATTCACCCCTCCACTTT.

The chain recombines TRBV28 with TRBJ1-2; D not resolved. CDR3 length: 12 residues. Per germline, CDR1 MDHEN and CDR2 SYDVKM. V lost 2 bases to trimming and J lost 5 bases, with 6 bases between them. This chain's CDR3 is CASSLGLYGYTF. The CDR3 region has the DNA TGTGCCAGCAGTTTAGGCCTTTATGGCTACACCTTC.

The chain combines TRBV19 with TRBJ2-7; 11 bases line up with TRBD1. The CDR3 extends over 15 amino acids. The V gene end was trimmed by 6 bases and the J gene end by 3 bases; junction bases not matched to a gene: 7. Germline values: CDR1 LNHDA, CDR2 SQIVND (reference sequence). CDR3: CASSRGQGVGYEQYF. CDR3 nucleotides: TGTGCCAGTAGCCGGGGACAGGGGGTAGGCTACGAGCAGTACTTC.

This clone was recorded once. The rearrangement joins TRBV28 to TRBJ1-2, with D tentatively TRBD1 (5 bases). CDR1 is MDHEN, CDR2 SYDVKM, per germline. The CDR3 length is 12 residues. V shed 3 bases and J shed 7 bases, with 9 bases lying between them. The CDR3, as DNA: TGTGCCAGCAGTTTCCTCAGGGTTGGCTACACCTTC. Amino acid sequence: CASSFLRVGYTF.

This chain joins TRBV7-2 and TRBJ1-1; D gene ambiguous. This CDR3 contains 13 residues. From germline, CDR1 is SGHTA and CDR2 FQGNSA. V lost 1 base to trimming and J lost 10 bases, with 13 bases between them. The CDR3 here is CASSLGLGQLAFF. CDR3 coding DNA: TGTGCCAGCAGCTTAGGATTAGGCCAGTTAGCTTTCTTT.

The rearrangement uses TRBV10-1 and TRBJ2-1; 7 bases align to TRBD2. The CDR3 loop spans 14 amino acids. CDR1 is WNHNN, CDR2 SYGVQD, per germline (reference sequence). The ends lost 6 bases at V and 6 bases at J; junction bases unmatched: 8. The CDR3 sequence is CASRPGTNSNEQFF. The DNA of the CDR3 is TGCGCCAGCAGACCCGGGACTAACTCCAATGAGCAGTTCTTC.

The chain is built from TRBV19 and TRBJ1-2; tentative D call: TRBD1 (5 bases). The CDR3 has 14 residues. Germline V CDR1 and CDR2: LNHDA, SQIVND (reference sequence). V was pared by 4 bases and J by 0 bases, with 9 bases between. CDR3 bases: TGTGCCAGTAGTAGGGACGGTACTAACTATGGCTACACCTTC. Translating it yields CASSRDGTNYGYTF.

The genes are TRBV5-6 and TRBJ2-2; TRBD1 matches at 7 bases. The J segment lost 0 bases and the V segment lost 0 bases, leaving 2 bases of the junction unmatched. The CDR3 totals 16 residues. Germline CDR1 reads SGHDT; CDR2 reads YYEEEE. DNA of the CDR3: TGTGCCAGCAGCTTGGTGGGGACAGCGAACACCGGGGAGCTGTTTTTT. Encoded protein: CASSLVGTANTGELFF.

The chain has TRBV11-3 and TRBJ2-1, with 13 bases that match TRBD2. This CDR3 contains 16 residues. CDR1 is SGHNT, CDR2 YENEEA, per germline. With 5 bases clipped from V and 9 bases from J, the junction kept 10 bases outside the gene matches. This chain's CDR3 is CASSPRGTSGIGEQFF. The CDR3 nucleotides are TGTGCCAGCAGCCCCCGGGGGACTAGCGGGATTGGTGAGCAGTTCTTC.

The chain's CDR3 is CASSLASGNNYGYTF. In DNA form, the CDR3 reads TGCGCCAGCAGCTTGGCCTCAGGGAATAACTATGGCTACACCTTC. The V gene is TRBV5-1, the J gene TRBJ1-2, with D maybe TRBD1 (5 bases). The CDR3 sequence is 15 residues long. The germline V and J ends were trimmed by 0 bases and 1 base, with 10 bases remaining between them. Germline V CDR1 and CDR2: SGHRS, YFSETQ.

V usage is TRBV5-5 and J usage is TRBJ1-2; D perhaps matches TRBD1 (6 bases). Between the trimmed V and J ends, which lost 4 bases and 3 bases, there was a span of 19 bases. CDR1 and CDR2 from the germline V gene are SGHKS and YYEKEE (reference sequence). The CDR3 consists of 16 residues. The CDR3 DNA follows: TGTGCCAGCAGCCCGCGGGGAGGGGGAGAGGACTATGGCTACACCTTC. This translates into CASSPRGGGEDYGYTF.

V gene TRBV14 combines with J gene TRBJ2-1; D call uncertain. In germline, CDR1 is SGHDN, CDR2 FVKESK. With 0 bases removed from V and 12 bases from J, the gap between germline ends came to 12 bases. This CDR3 comprises 13 residues. For the CDR3, the DNA is TGTGCCAGCAGCCAAGATCCCCCCAAAGGGCAGTTCTTC. Translating it yields CASSQDPPKGQFF.

This chain joins TRBV4-1 and TRBJ2-3, with 15 bases fitting TRBD2. The J segment lost 1 base and the V segment lost 6 bases, leaving 8 bases of the junction unmatched. Germline values: CDR1 MGHRA, CDR2 YSYEKL. There are 18 residues in the CDR3. CDR3 in DNA: TGCGCCAGCAGTAACCCGGGACTAGCGGGGGGCCGCACAGATACGCAGTATTTT. Translation gives CASSNPGLAGGRTDTQYF.

The chain has TRBV28 and TRBJ2-2; the match to TRBD2 covers 10 bases. This CDR3 region has 16 residues. Germline V gene sequence: CDR1 MDHEN, CDR2 SYDVKM. The ends lost 6 bases at V and 7 bases at J; junction bases unmatched: 11. In DNA, the CDR3 is TGTGCCAGCAGACTACCCAGCGGGGGGGCTGGCGGGGAGCTGTTTTTT. It specifies CASRLPSGGAGGELFF.

The chain recombines TRBV28 with TRBJ2-7; D is unclear. The CDR3 loop spans 13 amino acids. The germline V gene encodes CDR1 MDHEN and CDR2 SYDVKM. Trimming cost V 2 bases and J 5 bases, with 10 bases left between them. CDR3: CASSLPPHHEQYF. In nucleotides, the CDR3 is TGTGCCAGCAGTTTACCCCCACACCACGAGCAGTACTTC. Using reference TRBV28 and TRBJ2-7 for the parts outside the CDR3, the full variable domain is DVKVTQSSRYLVKRTGEKVFLECVQDMDHENMFWYRQDPGLGLRLIYFSYDVKMKEKGDIPEGYSVSREKKERFSLILESASTNQTSMYLCASSLPPHHEQYFGPGTRLTVT.